This section outlines one TCR beta chain sequence together with its context. Its antigen remains unknown. The data originate from a study of graft-versus-host responses after intestinal transplantation. On the study more broadly: Each recipient received anti-thymocyte globulin induction, then tacrolimus and steroids for approximately three years.

Germline CDR1 and CDR2: SQVTM and ANQGSEA. This CDR3 has 14 residues. V lost 4 bases, J lost 7 bases, and 8 bases stayed unmatched. Data came from immunoSEQ multiplex PCR; TCRdb stores just in-frame clones and leaves some out. The table includes tens of thousands of clones, more than 70% detected once. Broader study findings: When patients had graft-donor T cell macrochimerism, their allografts held high graft-versus-host to host-versus-graft clonal ratios. Investigators detected GvH clones in recipient marrow, with some emerging earlier in ileum or blood.

The source material was unstimulated CD4+ T cells sorted from spleen or lymph node cells, sampled before transplant. The V call is TRBV29-1, the J call TRBJ2-2; 8 bases are a match to TRBD1. This TCR was sampled from a human donor who was the organ donor for an intestinal transplant. The CDR3 sequence is CSVGGQGANGELFF. CDR3 nucleotide sequence: TGCAGCGTTGGGGGGCAGGGGGCGAACGGGGAGCTGTTTTTT.